The 29 T cell receptor beta chains below come from one sample, sequenced in a study of blood T cell repertoires in COVID-19. Data came from immunoSEQ multiplex PCR; TCRdb stores just in-frame clones and leaves some out. This table has tens of thousands of clones, roughly 85% appearing once. The sequenced material came from peripheral blood. The receptors shown here come from a human donor in a cohort sampled during active COVID-19.

This clone was counted a single time. The gene calls are TRBV2 and TRBJ2-7; 7 nucleotides line up with TRBD2. After removal of 8 bases from V and 6 bases from J, the junction contained 10 bases not matched to a gene. Germline loops: CDR1 SNHLY, CDR2 FYNNEI. This CDR3 region has 13 residues. The CDR3 nucleotides are TGTGCCAGCTCGTGGGGACTATACTTCGAGCAGTACTTC. This encodes CASSWGLYFEQYF. Drawing the rest from reference TRBV2 and TRBJ2-7, the complete variable domain is EPEVTQTPSHQVTQMGQEVILRCVPISNHLYFYWYRQILGQKVEFLVSFYNNEISEKSEIFDDQFSVERPDGSNFTLKIRSTKLEDSAMYFCASSWGLYFEQYFGPGTRLTVT.

This sequence joins TRBV20-1 and TRBJ1-1; perhaps TRBD1 as D (6 bases). The V gene's germline CDR1 is DFQATT and CDR2 SNEGSKA (reference sequence). The CDR3 length is 13 residues. V lost 3 bases, J lost 4 bases, and 12 bases lay in between. CDR3 region: CSASAGAGTEAFF. Here the CDR3 DNA reads TGCAGTGCTAGTGCAGGGGCGGGCACTGAAGCTTTCTTT.

The chain couples TRBV27 to TRBJ1-2, with D perhaps matching TRBD1 (6 bases). Looked up from germline, CDR1 is MNHEY and CDR2 is SMNVEV (reference sequence). Trimming cost V 2 bases and J 4 bases, with 11 bases left between them. The CDR3 has 14 residues. CDR3 coding DNA: TGTGCCAGCAGTTTAGGCGGGGGCCCCTATGGCTACACCTTC. It encodes CASSLGGGPYGYTF.

The chain is built from TRBV19 and TRBJ1-4; 10 bases agree with TRBD1. CDR3 length: 13 amino acids. V trimming: 5 bases; J trimming: 8 bases; junction bases outside the gene matches: 2. Germline CDR1 reads LNHDA; CDR2 reads SQIVND (reference sequence). The CDR3 region has the DNA TGTGCCAGTAGTGACAGGGGGCGCGAAAAACTGTTTTTT. Translation gives CASSDRGREKLFF.

The chain is built from TRBV1 and TRBJ2-7; the table's D call of TRBD2 was not tested on the DNA. TRBV1 corresponds to a pseudogene. This CDR3 is 17 amino acids long. The CDR3 DNA sequence: TGCACCAGCAGCCCCCTTGCACCTAGCGGGGGGCATTACGAGCAGTACTTC. It encodes CTSSPLAPSGGHYEQYF.

The chain uses TRBV6-5 and TRBJ2-7; perhaps TRBD1 as D (6 bases). CDR1 and CDR2 (germline): MNHEY, SVGAGI. The CDR3 is 13 residues long. With 10 bases removed from V and 2 bases from J, the gap between germline ends came to 15 bases. CDR3 coding DNA: TGTGCCACCTCCCAGGGGTCAACCTACGAGCAGTACTTC. This encodes CATSQGSTYEQYF.

This chain connects TRBV5-1 to TRBJ1-1; TRBD1 agrees at 7 bases. CDR3 length: 13 residues. V shed 4 bases, J shed 3 bases, and the junction held 3 bases outside the gene matches. Germline V lookup: CDR1 SGHRS, CDR2 YFSETQ. Here the CDR3 reads CASSGQVDTEAFF. DNA of the CDR3: TGCGCCAGCAGCGGACAGGTGGACACTGAAGCTTTCTTT.

The rearrangement uses TRBV7-9 and TRBJ1-2, with D possibly being TRBD1 (6 bases). Trimming cost V 1 base and J 7 bases, with 7 bases left between them. The germline gives CDR1 SEHNR, CDR2 FQNEAQ (reference sequence). CDR3 length: 12 residues. CDR3 amino acids: CASSLEGVGYTF. The CDR3 nucleotides are TGTGCCAGCAGCTTAGAGGGGGTTGGCTACACCTTC.

J is TRBJ2-1 and V is TRBV12-3 or TRBV12-4; D is perhaps TRBD1 (6 bases). CDR3 length equals 13 residues. V was shortened by 1 base and J by 9 bases, with 10 bases between the two germline ends. The CDR3 is CASSLGGRGEQFF. The CDR3 DNA reads as TGTGCCAGCAGTTTAGGGGGGCGCGGTGAGCAGTTCTTC.

The V gene is TRBV30, the J gene TRBJ2-3; 8 bases match TRBD1. The CDR3 length is 14 residues. Germline CDR1 GTSNPN, CDR2 SVGIG (reference sequence). V was pared by 8 bases and J by 1 base, with 8 bases of the junction left unmatched. The CDR3: CAGYFRGRTDTQYF. CDR3 in DNA: TGTGCCGGGTATTTCAGGGGGCGCACAGATACGCAGTATTTT.

Of note for this clone: Other DNA sequences in the same sample also yield this CDR3. CDR3 loop: CASSVAEGGGTDTQYF. In DNA, the CDR3 is TGTGCCAGCAGCGTAGCGGAAGGGGGGGGTACAGATACGCAGTATTTT. The rearrangement joins TRBV9 to TRBJ2-3; D may be TRBD2 (7 bases). Germline CDR1 SGDLS, CDR2 YYNGEE. Trimming left V 0 bases short and J 3 bases short, with 14 bases between. CDR3 length: 16 residues.

This chain joins TRBV30 and TRBJ2-7; 7 positions match TRBD1. Germline CDR1 is GTSNPN and CDR2 is SVGIG (reference sequence). The CDR3 is made up of 13 amino acids. V lost 5 bases to trimming and J lost 5 bases; unmatched junction nucleotides: 9. CDR3 region: CAWATGNSDEQYF. The CDR3 DNA reads as TGTGCCTGGGCGACAGGGAATTCGGACGAGCAGTACTTC.

CDR3 in amino acids: CASSPGQSGSGSYTF. The CDR3 coding sequence is TGTGCCAGCAGCCCCGGCCAATCGGGGTCCGGCAGCTACACCTTC. The chain has TRBV5-4 and TRBJ1-2; no firm D call. The CDR3 has 15 residues. The germline CDR1 and CDR2 sequences are SGHNT and YYREEE (reference sequence). V was clipped by 4 bases and J by 9 bases, with 22 bases between them.

The rearrangement uses TRBV6-2 or TRBV6-3 and TRBJ2-7; tentative D call: TRBD1 (5 bases). V dropped 3 bases and J dropped 1 base, with 22 bases sitting between them. The germline V gene encodes CDR1 MNHEY and CDR2 SVGEGT. The CDR3 runs to 18 residues. The DNA for the CDR3 is TGTGCCAGCAGTTATAAAGACAGAGCGAGAAAATGGTCCTACGAGCAGTACTTC. Its protein product is CASSYKDRARKWSYEQYF.

The V gene is TRBV5-4, the J gene TRBJ1-1; D unresolved. The V end lost 0 bases, the J end lost 0 bases, and 12 bases lay between the germline ends. This CDR3 comprises 16 residues. The V gene's germline CDR1 is SGHNT and CDR2 YYREEE (reference sequence). Here the CDR3 reads CASSLAVAGLNTEAFF. DNA for the CDR3: TGTGCCAGCAGCTTGGCCGTCGCAGGCCTGAACACTGAAGCTTTCTTT.

The genes are TRBV10-3 and TRBJ1-3; D may be TRBD1 (5 bases). V lost 9 bases and J lost 0, with 12 bases in between. Germline CDR1 ENHRY, CDR2 SYGVKD. There are 14 residues in the CDR3. The CDR3 DNA reads TGTGCCATTGCACAGGTACTCTCTGGAAACACCATATATTTT. Its translation is CAIAQVLSGNTIYF.

The chain employs TRBV5-5 and TRBJ2-3, with 10 bases identical to TRBD1. CDR3 length: 15 amino acids. After removal of 0 bases from V and 4 bases from J, the junction contained 2 bases not matched to a gene. The germline CDR1 and CDR2 sequences are SGHKS and YYEKEE (reference sequence). The CDR3 spells CASSLGQGAADTQYF. The CDR3 coding sequence is TGTGCCAGCAGCTTGGGACAGGGGGCGGCAGATACGCAGTATTTT.

This rearrangement joins TRBV7-6 to TRBJ2-3, with 8 bases identical to TRBD2. V was pared by 5 bases and J by 2 bases, with 12 bases of the junction left unmatched. The CDR3 contains 17 residues. Germline values: CDR1 SGHVS, CDR2 FNYEAQ. The CDR3 nucleotides read TGTGCCAGCAGCCGCCGACCCGCGGGGGGACCCACAGATACGCAGTATTTT. It codes for CASSRRPAGGPTDTQYF.

The rearrangement links TRBV9 to TRBJ2-3; 9 bases line up with TRBD2. This CDR3 spans 18 amino acids. Germline lookup yields CDR1 SGDLS and CDR2 YYNGEE. V trimming: 4 bases; J trimming: 1 base; junction bases outside the gene matches: 13. Here the CDR3 DNA reads TGTGCCAGCAGCTTAAGGCCCTGGGGACTAGCTGGCACAGATACGCAGTATTTT. It translates to CASSLRPWGLAGTDTQYF.

V and J are TRBV19 and TRBJ2-3; 10 nucleotides agree with TRBD1. Losses at the gene ends were 7 bases for V and 4 bases for J; bases not matched to a gene: 8. The CDR3 spans 15 residues. The germline CDR1 and CDR2 sequences are LNHDA and SQIVND (reference sequence). CDR3 bases: TGTGCCAGTACCGGGGGACAGGGGATCGCAGATACGCAGTATTTT. Translation gives CASTGGQGIADTQYF.

The rearrangement joins TRBV4-3 to TRBJ2-7; D is ambiguous. Trimming stripped 1 base from V and 7 bases from J, with 17 bases between. The V gene's germline CDR1 is LGHNA and CDR2 YSLEER. This CDR3 contains 15 residues. The CDR3 DNA follows: TGCGCCAGCAGCCAAGGTTCTTTGAGCCTCTCGGAGCAGTACTTC. This gives the protein CASSQGSLSLSEQYF.

This rearrangement joins TRBV10-2 to TRBJ1-1, with D unclear. This CDR3 is built from 12 residues. Germline values: CDR1 WSHSY, CDR2 SAAADI. The germline V and J ends were trimmed by 7 bases and 0 bases, with 6 bases remaining between them. CDR3 sequence reads: CASKQMNTEAFF. Written as DNA, the CDR3 is TGCGCCAGCAAACAGATGAACACTGAAGCTTTCTTT.

The table lists this clone with a count of one. The chain joins TRBV4-2 to TRBJ2-2; perhaps TRBD2 as D (5 bases). This CDR3 contains 16 residues. V shed 3 bases and J shed 8 bases, with 19 bases lying between them. Germline-derived CDR1 and CDR2 are LGHNA and YNFKEQ. CDR3 amino acids: CASSHEGLSPLGELFF. Here the CDR3 DNA reads TGTGCCAGCAGCCACGAGGGATTGAGCCCTTTAGGGGAGCTGTTTTTT.

This chain joins TRBV7-2 and TRBJ2-3; 9 bases are a match to TRBD2. Unmatched junction bases numbered 7, after V lost 2 bases and J lost 7 bases. The CDR3 spans 15 residues. CDR1 is SGHTA and CDR2 is FQGNSA in the germline V gene. CDR3 sequence reads: CASSLSAGGSNTQYF. The DNA for the CDR3 is TGTGCCAGCAGCTTATCTGCGGGGGGGTCAAATACGCAGTATTTT.

J is TRBJ1-3 and V is TRBV29-1, with D possibly matching TRBD1 (6 bases). The CDR3 covers 14 residues. Germline V CDR1 and CDR2: SQVTM, ANQGSEA. V shed 4 bases and J shed 0 bases, with 10 bases lying between them. CDR3 DNA sequence: TGCAGCGTTGGGGACATGAGCTCTGGAAACACCATATATTTT. It is translated as CSVGDMSSGNTIYF.

This clone was picked up one time. This chain links TRBV3-1 (or the pseudogene TRBV3-2) with TRBJ2-3; D unresolved. Germline V gene sequence: CDR1 LGHDT, CDR2 YNNKEL (reference sequence). This CDR3 has 12 residues. V was shortened by 4 bases and J by 4 bases, with 6 bases between the two germline ends. CDR3 amino acids: CASSPLPDTQYF. The CDR3 DNA reads as TGTGCCAGCAGCCCCCTTCCAGATACGCAGTATTTT.

The chain recombines TRBV10-1 with TRBJ2-3; 10 bases are shared with TRBD2. The CDR3 covers 16 residues. Germline assignment: CDR1 WNHNN and CDR2 SYGVQD (reference sequence). Trimming at V came to 2 bases and at J to 4 bases, leaving 6 bases not matched to a gene. CDR3 region: CASSEGSGGPSDTQYF. CDR3 nucleotides: TGCGCCAGCAGTGAGGGTAGCGGGGGGCCCTCAGATACGCAGTATTTT.

This rearrangement joins TRBV2 to TRBJ2-7; 7 nucleotides align to TRBD2. V dropped 4 bases and J dropped 2; count of bases not matched to a gene: 8. Germline CDR1 is SNHLY and CDR2 is FYNNEI. The CDR3 is 15 residues long. CDR3 amino acids: CASSVSGGGPYEQYF. In DNA, the CDR3 is TGTGCCAGCAGTGTATCTGGCGGGGGACCCTACGAGCAGTACTTC.

This clone has a handful of counts. The genes are TRBV2 and TRBJ2-7; TRBD1 agrees at 9 bases. Germline CDR1 and CDR2: SNHLY and FYNNEI. The CDR3 contains 15 residues. The V and J ends lost 5 bases and 0 bases, in that order; junction bases with no gene match: 5. The CDR3 DNA reads TGTGCCAGCAGTCCGGACAGGGGAAACTCCTACGAGCAGTACTTC. Encoded protein: CASSPDRGNSYEQYF. Drawing the rest from reference TRBV2 and TRBJ2-7, the complete variable domain is EPEVTQTPSHQVTQMGQEVILRCVPISNHLYFYWYRQILGQKVEFLVSFYNNEISEKSEIFDDQFSVERPDGSNFTLKIRSTKLEDSAMYFCASSPDRGNSYEQYFGPGTRLTVT.